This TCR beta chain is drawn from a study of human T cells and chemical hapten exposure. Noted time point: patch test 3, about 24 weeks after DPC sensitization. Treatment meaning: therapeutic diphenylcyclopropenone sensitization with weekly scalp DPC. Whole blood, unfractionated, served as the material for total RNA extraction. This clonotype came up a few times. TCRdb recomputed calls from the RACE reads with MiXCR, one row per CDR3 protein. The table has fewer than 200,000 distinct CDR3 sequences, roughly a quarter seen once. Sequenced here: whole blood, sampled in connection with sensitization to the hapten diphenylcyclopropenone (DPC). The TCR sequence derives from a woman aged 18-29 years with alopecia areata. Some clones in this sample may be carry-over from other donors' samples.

CDR3 DNA sequence: TGCGCCAGCAGCCTCCAGCCGGCTAGCGGGAGTAGGAATGAGCAGTTCTTC. Amino acid sequence: CASSLQPASGSRNEQFF. J is TRBJ2-1 and V is TRBV4-1, with 10 bases lining up with TRBD2. The CDR3 consists of 17 residues. Germline V gene data show CDR1 as MGHRA and CDR2 as YSYEKL. V lost 4 bases, J lost 7 bases, and 13 bases stayed unmatched.